This T cell receptor beta chain was profiled in a study of shared clonotypes between healthy human individuals. Study outcomes and limitations: Four donors held about 5.1% of naive CD4 clonotypes in common.

With regard to this clone: Its antigen is unknown.

The repertoire was sequenced with immunoSEQ multiplex PCR; TCRdb's copy has only in-frame clones and lacks some. The sample yields about 510,000 clones, 90% to 96% seen once. CDR3 size: 15 residues. Deletions cut 6 bases from V and 0 bases from J, with 14 bases between. Germline V CDR1 and CDR2: KGHSH, LQKENI. The TCR originated in a woman under 40 in good health. This chain joins TRBV18 and TRBJ1-1, with D possibly TRBD1 on 6 matching bases. Specimen: naive CD4+ T cells sorted from blood. Subset denoted: CD45RA+ positively selected. The CDR3 bases are TGTGCCAGCTCGCCCCCGGGGGCAATGAACACTGAAGCTTTCTTT. The encoded protein is CASSPPGAMNTEAFF. Looking up the rest from reference TRBV18 and TRBJ1-1 gives the full variable domain: NAGVMQNPRHLVRRRGQEARLRCSPMKGHSHVYWYRQLPEEGLKFMVYLQKENIIDESGMPKERFSAEFPKEGPSILRIQQVVRGDSAAYFCASSPPGAMNTEAFFGQGTRLTVV.